This is a list of T cell receptor beta chains from one sample in a study of post-analysis software for immune sequencing data. TCRdb reprocessed the PCR reads with MiXCR, giving one entry per CDR3 protein. This sample yields 740,000 or so distinct CDR3 sequences, of which roughly 58% are seen a single time; roughly 4.4% belongs to the top ten. Sequencing used blood. The source is a girl under 18 with multiple sclerosis. Both conserved end residues are part of each CDR3. A D gene is named only where the DNA matches it firmly. Rows may omit the clone size; those that give it use once, few, many or a size class.

V	size	D	J	DNA	CDR3
TRBV7-2	NA	NA	TRBJ2-7	TGTGCCAGCAGCTTAGAGGATAGCTTTACCTCCTACGAGCAGTACTTC	CASSLEDSFTSYEQYF
TRBV12-3/TRBV12-4	NA	NA	TRBJ2-2	TGTGCCAGCAGTTTATCTGGGAAGAACACCGGGGAGCTGTTTTTT	CASSLSGKNTGELFF
TRBV20-1	once	TRBD2	TRBJ2-1	TGCAGTGGTCAGCGGGAGTGGAATGAGCAGTTCTTC	CSGQREWNEQFF
TRBV7-9	NA	TRBD2	TRBJ2-1	TGTGCCAGCAGCCGCAATCTAGCGGGAGACTACAATGAGCAGTTCTTC	CASSRNLAGDYNEQFF
TRBV20-1	NA	TRBD1	TRBJ2-7	TGCAGTGCTAGAGATCACCTTAATTCGGGACAGACCTACGAGCAGTACTTC	CSARDHLNSGQTYEQYF
TRBV9	NA	TRBD1	TRBJ2-7	TGTGCCAGCAGCGTAGCTCTCCCCTCAATGACAGGGGGCAGGGATTACGAGCAGTACTTC	CASSVALPSMTGGRDYEQYF
TRBV7-9	NA	NA	TRBJ2-1	TGTGCCAGCAGCTTAAATCCCAAGGGCGATCTTCGCGAGCAGTTCTTC	CASSLNPKGDLREQFF
TRBV7-2	NA	NA	TRBJ2-7	TGTGCCAGCAGCTTAGCGAGCGGTTACTCCTACGAGCAGTACTTC	CASSLASGYSYEQYF
TRBV20-1	once	NA	TRBJ2-1	TGCAGTGCTAGCTCTAGCGCCATAAGGGTCAATGAGCAGTTCTTC	CSASSSAIRVNEQFF
TRBV7-2	NA	NA	TRBJ1-1	TGTGCCAGCAGCCCCACAAAGTTGTGGAGGCCGAACGAAGCTTTCTTT	CASSPTKLWRPNEAFF
TRBV12-5	NA	NA	TRBJ1-2	TGTGCTAGTGGAAACAGGGAGATCAGCTATGGCTACACCTTC	CASGNREISYGYTF
TRBV5-5	few	TRBD2	TRBJ2-3	TGTGCCAGCAGCTTAGGGAGCGGGAGATCAGATACGCAGTATTTT	CASSLGSGRSDTQYF
TRBV6-6	few	NA	TRBJ2-5	TGTGCCAGCAGTTACAACGGAGAGACCCAGTACTTC	CASSYNGETQYF
TRBV29-1	NA	NA	TRBJ2-3	TGCAGCGTTTCCATCCGGGGAAGAACAGATACGCAGTATTTT	CSVSIRGRTDTQYF
TRBV5-1	once	TRBD1	TRBJ1-2	TGCGCCAGCAGCAAGGGACAGGGGACTACTAACTATGGCTACACCTTC	CASSKGQGTTNYGYTF
TRBV5-1	NA	NA	TRBJ2-3	TGCGCCAGCAGCTTGGTAAGGAACCCCAGCACAGATACGCAGTATTTT	CASSLVRNPSTDTQYF
TRBV7-9	once	TRBD2	TRBJ2-1	TGTGCCAGCAGCTTTCTCACTAGCGGGGGAGATGAGCAGTTCTTC	CASSFLTSGGDEQFF
TRBV15	once	TRBD2	TRBJ2-1	TGTGCCACCAGCAGAGAGTTAGCAGCGGGAGGGGGCAATGAGCAGTTCTTC	CATSRELAAGGGNEQFF
TRBV3-1	NA	TRBD2	TRBJ2-3	TGTGCCAGCAGCCGCGCCGCTAGCGGGGGCACAGATACGCAGTATTTT	CASSRAASGGTDTQYF
TRBV7-9	few	NA	TRBJ2-7	TGTGCCAGCGGAGAAACGGTCTACTCCTACGAGCAGTACTTC	CASGETVYSYEQYF
TRBV6-1	few	NA	TRBJ1-2	TGTGCCAGCAGTAAGACGACGGCCTATGGCTACACCTTC	CASSKTTAYGYTF
TRBV9	NA	NA	TRBJ2-5	TGTGCCAGCAGCGACCGCTCCAGACAGGCAGAGACCCAGTACTTC	CASSDRSRQAETQYF